Shown below are 31 T cell receptor beta chains from a single sample sequenced in a study of T cell responses to AZD1222 COVID-19 vaccine. Method: immunoSEQ multiplex PCR; TCRdb's copy keeps in-frame clones and lacks some. The table has nearly 35,000 clones, about 80% seen once. The starting material was peripheral blood, obtained 28 days after the second AZD1222 dose. These receptors were taken from an adult who received the AZD1222 COVID-19 vaccine.

The chain has TRBV9 and TRBJ2-5; 7 bases map to TRBD2. V gave up 2 bases and J gave up 4 bases; unmatched junction bases: 14. CDR1 is SGDLS, CDR2 YYNGEE, per germline. CDR3 length equals 17 residues. The CDR3 DNA reads TGTGCCAGCAGCGTCTCCCCCCACCGGACTAGTGGAGAGACCCAGTACTTC. Translating it yields CASSVSPHRTSGETQYF.

The genes are TRBV5-4 and TRBJ2-5; D ambiguous. Deletions cut 3 bases from V and 5 bases from J, with 8 bases between. Germline values: CDR1 SGHNT, CDR2 YYREEE (reference sequence). This CDR3 spans 12 amino acids. CDR3 region: CASSSPDETQYF. CDR3 coding DNA: TGTGCCAGCAGCTCCCCAGATGAGACCCAGTACTTC.

This clone was seen just once. The chain links TRBV6-4 to TRBJ1-2, with a weak D call TRBD1 (6 bases). Germline CDR1 reads MRHNA; CDR2 reads SNTAGT. The CDR3 has 13 amino acids. V shed 6 bases and J shed 3 bases, with 11 bases lying between them. CDR3 loop: CASRGGRDYGYTF. The CDR3 region has the DNA TGTGCCAGCAGAGGGGGGCGCGACTATGGCTACACCTTC.

As concerns this clone: The identical CDR3 is also encoded by other nucleotide sequences in the sample. This chain joins TRBV5-1 and TRBJ2-7; 8 nucleotides line up with TRBD1. This CDR3 is built from 15 residues. The germline V gene has CDR1 SGHRS and CDR2 YFSETQ. V trimming: 3 bases; J trimming: 1 base; junction bases outside the gene matches: 6. CDR3 loop: CASSSTGTGSYEQYF. CDR3 DNA: TGCGCCAGCAGCTCGACCGGGACAGGATCCTACGAGCAGTACTTC.

The V and J genes are TRBV6-1 and TRBJ1-4; a possible D gene is TRBD1 (6 bases). Germline CDR1 and CDR2: MNHNS and SASEGT. Trimming removed 2 bases at V and 5 bases at J, with 9 bases between. The CDR3 covers 14 residues. The CDR3 is CASSEQGRNEKLFF. The CDR3 DNA reads as TGTGCCAGCAGTGAACAGGGGCGGAATGAAAAACTGTTTTTT.

CDR3: CASSFGGRGGEQYF. CDR3 in DNA: TGTGCCAGCAGCTTTGGGGGGCGCGGGGGCGAGCAGTACTTC. The chain recombines TRBV7-9 with TRBJ2-7; tentatively, D is TRBD2 (7 bases). This CDR3 is 14 amino acids long. The V and J ends lost 3 bases and 6 bases respectively, with 15 bases between them. Per germline, CDR1 SEHNR and CDR2 FQNEAQ (reference sequence).

This chain joins TRBV11-2 and TRBJ2-5; no reliable D call. The J call may be incorrect, as the DNA end agrees better with TRBJ2-7. Germline V gives CDR1 SGHAT, CDR2 FQNNGV. The CDR3 covers 11 residues. CDR3 amino acids: CASSPSIEQYF. CDR3 coding DNA: TGTGCCAGCAGCCCATCTATCGAGCAGTACTTC.

The chain couples TRBV7-9 to TRBJ2-2, with 11 bases identical to TRBD2. Per germline, CDR1 SEHNR and CDR2 FQNEAQ (reference sequence). The CDR3 runs 15 residues. J was trimmed by 5 bases and V by 3 bases; bases with no gene match: 2. The CDR3 spells CASSFWTSGTGELFF. The CDR3 DNA reads TGTGCCAGCAGCTTCTGGACTAGCGGGACCGGGGAGCTGTTTTTT.

This clone is a singleton in its sample. CDR3 amino acids: CASSRTPDVYNEQFF. The CDR3 DNA sequence: TGTGCCAGCAGCCGAACACCAGATGTCTACAATGAGCAGTTCTTC. The chain uses TRBV11-2 and TRBJ2-1; D is undetermined. Germline-derived CDR1 and CDR2 are SGHAT and FQNNGV. The germline V and J ends were trimmed by 5 bases and 3 bases, with 14 bases remaining between them. The CDR3 spans 15 residues. The entire variable domain, with the rest obtained from reference TRBV11-2 and TRBJ2-1, is as follows: EAGVAQSPRYKIIEKRQSVAFWCNPISGHATLYWYQQILGQGPKLLIQFQNNGVVDDSQLPKDRFSAERLKGVDSTLKIQPAKLEDSAVYLCASSRTPDVYNEQFFGPGTRLTVL.

The chain combines TRBV6-5 with TRBJ1-2; D is unresolved. Trimming pared 2 bases from V and 4 bases from J, leaving 8 bases between. CDR3 length: 13 amino acids. The germline V gene has CDR1 MNHEY and CDR2 SVGAGI. Here the CDR3 reads CASSYGSSYGYTF. The CDR3 nucleotides are TGTGCCAGCAGTTACGGGAGTAGCTATGGCTACACCTTC.

The genes are TRBV7-9 and TRBJ2-5, with 9 bases fitting TRBD1. Germline values: CDR1 SEHNR, CDR2 FQNEAQ (reference sequence). The CDR3 has 13 amino acids. Trimming took 3 bases from V and 11 from J; bases not matched to a gene: 7. The CDR3 sequence is CASSFGTGWFQYF. The CDR3 DNA sequence: TGTGCCAGCAGCTTTGGGACAGGGTGGTTTCAGTACTTC.

The chain joins TRBV9 to TRBJ2-3, with D possibly being TRBD1 (5 bases). The germline V gene encodes CDR1 SGDLS and CDR2 YYNGEE. The CDR3 sequence is 12 residues long. The V end lost 2 bases, the J end lost 8 bases, and 9 bases lay between the germline ends. As DNA, the CDR3 is TGTGCCAGCAGCGTCGAAAGGGGTACGCAGTATTTT. Protein: CASSVERGTQYF.

As DNA, the CDR3 is TGTGCCACCCGGGACAGGTTAGAATCTGAAGCTTTCTTT. Translating it yields CATRDRLESEAFF. The chain carries TRBV24-1 and TRBJ1-1; 8 positions agree with TRBD1. Germline CDR1 and CDR2: KGHDR and SFDVKD. With V trimmed by 9 bases and J by 6 bases, 8 bases remained unmatched. This CDR3 region has 13 residues.

The table lists this clone with a count of one. The V call is TRBV4-1, the J call TRBJ1-2; D call uncertain. This CDR3 region has 15 residues. The V gene lost 3 bases and the J gene lost 3 bases, with 14 bases spanning the gap. Germline assignment: CDR1 MGHRA and CDR2 YSYEKL. CDR3 amino acids: CASSQLHLGDYGYTF. The CDR3 DNA reads TGCGCCAGCAGCCAGCTACACCTCGGGGACTATGGCTACACCTTC.

V gene TRBV19 combines with J gene TRBJ2-5; D may match TRBD1 or TRBD2 (5 bases each). Trimming left V 9 bases short and J 3 bases short, with 23 bases between. The CDR3 contains 16 residues. Germline V lookup: CDR1 LNHDA, CDR2 SQIVND (reference sequence). Here the CDR3 DNA reads TGTGCCAGACCATCCCCGGGGCAGAGAAAAAAAGAGACCCAGTACTTC. As protein: CARPSPGQRKKETQYF.

This clone was found a few times. The gene calls are TRBV4-1 and TRBJ2-1, with TRBD2 identical over 7 bases. Germline V lookup: CDR1 MGHRA, CDR2 YSYEKL. The CDR3 spans 15 residues. J lost 2 bases, V lost 7 bases, and 8 bases had no gene match. The CDR3 reads CASTKGTTTYNEQFF. In nucleotides, the CDR3 is TGCGCCAGCACCAAGGGGACTACAACCTACAATGAGCAGTTCTTC.

This clone came up once. The gene calls are TRBV5-5 and TRBJ2-2; D possibly matches TRBD1 or TRBD2 (6 bases each). With 2 bases removed from V and 1 base from J, the gap between germline ends came to 15 bases. The CDR3 runs 17 residues. Germline lookup yields CDR1 SGHKS and CDR2 YYEKEE (reference sequence). The DNA of the CDR3 is TGTGCCAGCAGCTTTCCCTCCGGGGGCAGGAACACCGGGGAGCTGTTTTTT. This gives the protein CASSFPSGGRNTGELFF.

CDR3 DNA: TGCGCCAGCAGCCATCGGGCTAGCGGAAGTTACAATGAGCAGTTCTTC. Its protein is CASSHRASGSYNEQFF. The chain carries TRBV4-3 and TRBJ2-1; 7 bases map to TRBD2. CDR3 length equals 16 residues. V lost 3 bases and J lost 4; bases outside the gene matches: 9. Germline lookup yields CDR1 LGHNA and CDR2 YSLEER.

This CDR3 is CASSRRVSSYNEQFF. The CDR3 DNA reads TGTGCCAGTAGTCGACGGGTCAGCTCCTACAATGAGCAGTTCTTC. V gene TRBV19 combines with J gene TRBJ2-1; D unclear. The germline V gene has CDR1 LNHDA and CDR2 SQIVND (reference sequence). V dropped 5 bases and J dropped 0 bases, with 11 bases sitting between them. This CDR3 has 15 amino acids.

The rearrangement links TRBV5-1 to TRBJ2-5; no reliable D call. The CDR3 is made up of 12 amino acids. Trimming took 3 bases from V and 5 from J, leaving 8 bases between them. The V gene's germline CDR1 is SGHRS and CDR2 YFSETQ. The CDR3 DNA follows: TGCGCCAGCAGCTCCGCTTGGGAGACCCAGTACTTC. It encodes CASSSAWETQYF.

The chain recombines TRBV9 with TRBJ2-7; unclear D gene. Germline V lookup: CDR1 SGDLS, CDR2 YYNGEE. The CDR3 covers 12 residues. The CDR3 sequence is CASSVCPPRLDV. The CDR3 nucleotides are TGTGCCAGCAGCGTATGTCCCCCCCGGTTGGACGTC.

The J gene is TRBJ1-5, the V gene TRBV19, with 7 nucleotides matching TRBD1. The CDR3 totals 17 residues. CDR1 is LNHDA and CDR2 is SQIVND in the germline V gene (reference sequence). The V segment lost 4 bases and the J segment 2 bases; nucleotides outside the gene matches: 11. CDR3 DNA sequence: TGTGCCAGTAGTAGACCCGACAGGGTATTTGGCAATCAGCCCCAGCATTTT. This encodes CASSRPDRVFGNQPQHF.

V usage is TRBV5-1 and J usage is TRBJ2-2; D is possibly TRBD1 or TRBD2 (5 bases each). CDR1 and CDR2 (germline): SGHRS, YFSETQ. The CDR3 loop spans 17 amino acids. The V gene lost 1 base and the J gene lost 0 bases, with 13 bases spanning the gap. The CDR3 coding sequence is TGCGCCAGCAGCTTGCGGGCTCCGGGGCCGAACACCGGGGAGCTGTTTTTT. This gives the protein CASSLRAPGPNTGELFF.

CDR3 in amino acids: CSASDGSAGANVLTF. Here the CDR3 DNA reads TGCAGTGCTAGTGACGGGTCTGCTGGGGCCAACGTCCTGACTTTC. The V gene is TRBV20-1, the J gene TRBJ2-6, with unresolved D. Per the germline V gene, CDR1 is DFQATT and CDR2 is SNEGSKA (reference sequence). The CDR3 has 15 amino acids. Trimming removed 3 bases from V and 2 bases from J, with 11 bases in between.

The V gene is TRBV10-1, the J gene TRBJ2-7; D is possibly TRBD1 (8 bases). V dropped 11 bases and J dropped 3 bases, with 17 bases sitting between them. There are 13 residues in the CDR3. Germline V gene lookup returns CDR1 WNHNN and CDR2 SYGVQD (reference sequence). The CDR3 spells CAGGGTGDYEQYF. Here the CDR3 DNA reads TGCGCCGGGGGGGGGACAGGTGACTACGAGCAGTACTTC.

This clone was found once. The chain joins TRBV6-5 to TRBJ2-7, with 11 positions matching TRBD2. J gave up 2 bases and V 6 bases, and 6 bases lay outside the gene matches. The CDR3 has 15 amino acids. The germline V gene has CDR1 MNHEY and CDR2 SVGAGI. The CDR3 DNA follows: TGTGCCAGCAGGGGGACTAGCGGATCCACCTACGAGCAGTACTTC. As protein: CASRGTSGSTYEQYF.

The V call is TRBV7-9, the J call TRBJ1-3; no firm D call. Germline-derived CDR1 and CDR2 are SEHNR and FQNEAQ (reference sequence). V was pared by 1 base and J by 4 bases, with 14 bases between. The CDR3 runs to 16 residues. The CDR3 loop is CASSLDGRRGGNTIYF. Written as DNA, the CDR3 is TGTGCCAGCAGCTTAGATGGCAGGCGTGGAGGAAACACCATATATTTT.

This clone was counted a few times. This rearrangement joins TRBV11-2 to TRBJ2-7; 7 bases match TRBD2. V gave up 4 bases and J gave up 3 bases; unmatched junction bases: 12. Looked up from germline, CDR1 is SGHAT and CDR2 is FQNNGV. CDR3 length: 16 amino acids. CDR3 nucleotide sequence: TGTGCCAGCAGCTCCCCAGGGTTTGCGGGAGACTACGAGCAGTACGTC. Translation: CASSSPGFAGDYEQYV.

The V call is TRBV7-7, the J call TRBJ2-1; 10 nucleotides align to TRBD1. Unmatched junction bases numbered 5, after V lost 2 bases and J lost 4 bases. The CDR3 spans 16 residues. The germline CDR1 and CDR2 sequences are SSHAT and FNYEAQ (reference sequence). The CDR3 reads CASSLTPGQGYNEQFF. Here the CDR3 DNA reads TGTGCCAGCAGCTTAACCCCGGGACAGGGGTACAATGAGCAGTTCTTC.

The V call is TRBV6-6, the J call TRBJ2-1, with 7 bases matching TRBD1. V lost 5 bases to trimming and J lost 3 bases; unmatched junction nucleotides: 4. This CDR3 has 14 residues. Germline V lookup: CDR1 MNHNY, CDR2 SVGAGI (reference sequence). The chain's CDR3 is CASSPGGYYNEQFF. The CDR3 DNA reads as TGTGCCAGCAGTCCAGGGGGATACTACAATGAGCAGTTCTTC.

The V and J genes are TRBV7-7 and TRBJ2-5, with a weak D call TRBD2 (5 bases). This CDR3 has 16 amino acids. Germline-derived CDR1 and CDR2 are SSHAT and FNYEAQ (reference sequence). V was trimmed by 5 bases and J by 3 bases, leaving 19 bases between them. Here the CDR3 reads CASSPWGRTGKETQYF. The CDR3 DNA is TGTGCCAGCAGCCCATGGGGTAGGACGGGGAAAGAGACCCAGTACTTC.